The clone carrying this T cell receptor beta chain was detected once. This specimen comes from a study of blood T cell repertoires in COVID-19. Study-wide context: From the United States, Italy and Spain came samples of acute and convalescent COVID-19. PBMCs, B-cell-depleted T cells, or T cells provided the cDNA or gDNA that made up the material.

Per the study methods: Reference gene primer amplification yielded estimated nucleated cell counts. Clones were sequenced by immunoSEQ multiplex PCR, and TCRdb holds only the in-frame ones, with some missing. V, J and clone size reflect that table, while D and trimming were determined from the DNA. The sample lists about 240,000 clones, about nine tenths occurring once. CDR1 and CDR2 from the germline V gene are SEHNR and FQNEAQ (reference sequence). V lost 1 base and J lost 1, with 13 bases in between. The CDR3 spans 16 residues. J is TRBJ1-1 and V is TRBV7-9, with D perhaps matching TRBD1 (5 bases). The TCR sequence derives from a man aged 60-69 years who had recovered from COVID-19. Sequencing was carried out using peripheral blood. In DNA, the CDR3 is TGTGCCAGCAGCTTAGGGAGCAGGGCGTGGAACACTGAAGCTTTCTTT. Translating gives CASSLGSRAWNTEAFF.